This record looks at one T cell receptor (beta chain) sequence and its context. What it recognizes is unknown. V was pared by 3 bases and J by 8 bases, with 11 bases between. The germline gives CDR1 KGHDR, CDR2 SFDVKD. The CDR3 extends over 13 amino acids. The entry originates in a study of response to subunit inactivated influenza vaccine. TCRdb processed the RT-PCR reads anew with MiXCR; each CDR3 protein has one entry. This table has 800,000 to 1,000,000 distinct CDR3 sequences, roughly 20% appearing once. Points from the study as a whole: Few new T cells, the authors suggested, are recruited by each seasonal influenza vaccination.

J is TRBJ2-3 and V is TRBV24-1; D is undetermined. This sample comprised PBMCs from blood, obtained around 5 days after vaccination. The sequence derives from a man aged 50 to 59 who received an inactivated influenza vaccine. The CDR3 nucleotides read TGTGCCACCAGTGATCCCCCCATAGGTACGCAGTATTTT. It specifies CATSDPPIGTQYF.